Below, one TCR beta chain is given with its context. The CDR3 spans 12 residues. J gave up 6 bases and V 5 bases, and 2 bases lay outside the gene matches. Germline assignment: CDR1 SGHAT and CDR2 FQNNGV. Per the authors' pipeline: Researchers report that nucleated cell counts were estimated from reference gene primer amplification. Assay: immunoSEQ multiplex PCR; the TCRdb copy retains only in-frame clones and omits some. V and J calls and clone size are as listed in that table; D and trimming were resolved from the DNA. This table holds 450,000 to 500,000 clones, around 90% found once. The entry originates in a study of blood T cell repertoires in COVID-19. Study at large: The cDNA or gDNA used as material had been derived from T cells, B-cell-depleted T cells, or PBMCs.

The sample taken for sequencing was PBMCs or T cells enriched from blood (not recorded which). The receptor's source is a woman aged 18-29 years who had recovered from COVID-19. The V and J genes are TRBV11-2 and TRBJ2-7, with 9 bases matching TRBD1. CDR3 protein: CASSQDRGEQYF. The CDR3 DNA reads TGTGCCAGCAGCCAGGACAGGGGCGAGCAGTACTTC.